Below are 27 T cell receptor beta chains sequenced from a single sample in a study of pediatric ulcerative colitis. Here immunoSEQ multiplex PCR was the method, and the copy in TCRdb shows in-frame clones only, minus some. The sample has around 65,000 clones, about 80% seen once. What was sequenced was blood. These receptors all stem from a boy younger than 18 with moderate ulcerative colitis.

V gene TRBV15 combines with J gene TRBJ1-1; no reliable D call. Trimming shortened V by 2 bases and J by 4 bases, and 11 bases separated the two germline ends. Germline V gene lookup returns CDR1 LNHNV and CDR2 YYDKDF (reference sequence). The CDR3 sequence is 14 residues long. CDR3 sequence: CATSRRHSLTEAFF. CDR3 nucleotide sequence: TGTGCCACCAGCAGACGACATTCGCTCACTGAAGCTTTCTTT.

The genes are TRBV18 and TRBJ2-5; possibly TRBD1 for D (5 bases). Trimming left V 3 bases short and J 2 bases short, with 19 bases between. CDR1 is KGHSH, CDR2 LQKENI, per germline. The length of the CDR3 is 17 residues. The CDR3 region is CASSPPFGLDRQETQYF. The CDR3 DNA reads as TGTGCCAGCTCACCCCCGTTCGGGCTTGACAGACAAGAGACCCAGTACTTC. Together with reference TRBV18 and TRBJ2-5, the CDR3 gives the full variable domain: NAGVMQNPRHLVRRRGQEARLRCSPMKGHSHVYWYRQLPEEGLKFMVYLQKENIIDESGMPKERFSAEFPKEGPSILRIQQVVRGDSAAYFCASSPPFGLDRQETQYFGPGTRLLVL.

The chain recombines TRBV7-8 with TRBJ2-2, with 9 nucleotides matching TRBD2. The junction had 21 bases not matched to a gene; V was cut back by 10 bases and J by 6 bases. The germline V gene has CDR1 SGHVS and CDR2 FQNEAQ. This CDR3 has 18 residues. CDR3 nucleotide sequence: TGTGCCACCACACCTCTGGGACTAGCCCTATCGGGTCCCGGGGAGCTGTTTTTT. This gives the protein CATTPLGLALSGPGELFF.

The V call is TRBV6-1, the J call TRBJ2-7, with TRBD1 as a possible D gene (6 bases). CDR1 and CDR2 from the germline V gene are MNHNS and SASEGT. V was pared by 6 bases and J by 4 bases, with 16 bases between. This CDR3 comprises 14 residues. The CDR3 here is CASRAIGQTYEQYF. Written as DNA, the CDR3 is TGTGCCAGCAGGGCCATTGGACAGACATACGAGCAGTACTTC.

V gene TRBV30 combines with J gene TRBJ2-3, with 7 bases fitting TRBD1. The CDR3 is 13 amino acids. Germline values: CDR1 GTSNPN, CDR2 SVGIG (reference sequence). J lost 5 bases, V lost 3 bases, and 5 bases had no gene match. The CDR3 sequence is CAWRLQGVDTQYF. The CDR3 DNA sequence: TGTGCCTGGAGACTCCAGGGGGTAGATACGCAGTATTTT. The full variable domain, in which reference TRBV30 and TRBJ2-3 provide the parts outside the CDR3, is SQTIHQWPATLVQPVGSPLSLECTVEGTSNPNLYWYRQAAGRGLQLLFYSVGIGQISSEVPQNLSASRPQDRQFILSSKKLLLSDSGFYLCAWRLQGVDTQYFGPGTRLTVL.

This sequence joins TRBV7-6 and TRBJ2-7; the D gene is possibly TRBD2 (5 bases). The germline gives CDR1 SGHVS, CDR2 FNYEAQ. The CDR3 is made up of 15 amino acids. With 5 bases removed from V and 2 bases from J, the gap between germline ends came to 16 bases. CDR3 DNA: TGTGCCAGCAGCGCGGGTCTCCAAGTAACCTACGAGCAGTACTTC. Its translation: CASSAGLQVTYEQYF.

This clone was counted between two and nine times. The V gene is TRBV5-1, the J gene TRBJ1-2; the match to TRBD1 covers 9 bases. Trimming cost V 0 bases and J 3 bases; bases outside gene matches: 15. The germline CDR1 and CDR2 sequences are SGHRS and YFSETQ. This CDR3 contains 19 residues. The CDR3 is CASSLAEAQQGAWDYGYTF. In nucleotides, the CDR3 is TGCGCCAGCAGCTTGGCCGAAGCCCAACAGGGGGCTTGGGACTATGGCTACACCTTC. The entire variable domain, with the rest obtained from reference TRBV5-1 and TRBJ1-2, is as follows: KAGVTQTPRYLIKTRGQQVTLSCSPISGHRSVSWYQQTPGQGLQFLFEYFSETQRNKGNFPGRFSGRQFSNSRSEMNVSTLELGDSALYLCASSLAEAQQGAWDYGYTFGSGTRLTVV.

This clone turned up a few times. This chain connects TRBV30 to TRBJ1-1; TRBD1 agrees at 8 bases. V shed 0 bases, J shed 3 bases, and the junction held 9 bases outside the gene matches. The CDR3 is made up of 16 amino acids. The germline V gene encodes CDR1 GTSNPN and CDR2 SVGIG (reference sequence). DNA of the CDR3: TGTGCCTGGAGTGTAACTCAGGGGGCGAGGTACACTGAAGCTTTCTTT. Translated: CAWSVTQGARYTEAFF.

The chain joins TRBV5-1 to TRBJ2-3, with 10 bases that match TRBD1. Germline V gene data show CDR1 as SGHRS and CDR2 as YFSETQ. The CDR3 contains 17 residues. The ends lost 4 bases at V and 5 bases at J; junction bases unmatched: 13. This CDR3 is CASSNTRQGASGDTQYF. The CDR3 nucleotides are TGCGCCAGCAGCAACACTAGACAGGGGGCATCGGGAGATACGCAGTATTTT. Variable domain in full (rest from reference TRBV5-1 and TRBJ2-3): KAGVTQTPRYLIKTRGQQVTLSCSPISGHRSVSWYQQTPGQGLQFLFEYFSETQRNKGNFPGRFSGRQFSNSRSEMNVSTLELGDSALYLCASSNTRQGASGDTQYFGPGTRLTVL.

This clone came up once. The rearrangement joins TRBV14 to TRBJ2-5; 7 bases match TRBD2. There are 16 residues in the CDR3. The germline V gene encodes CDR1 SGHDN and CDR2 FVKESK. V lost 3 bases and J lost 2; bases outside the gene matches: 9. The CDR3 region is CASSHRLLALQETQYF. The CDR3 nucleotides read TGTGCCAGCAGCCACCGCCTACTAGCGTTACAAGAGACCCAGTACTTC. Combining the CDR3 with reference TRBV14 and TRBJ2-5 gives the whole variable domain EAGVTQFPSHSVIEKGQTVTLRCDPISGHDNLYWYRRVMGKEIKFLLHFVKESKQDESGMPNNRFLAERTGGTYSTLKVQPAELEDSGVYFCASSHRLLALQETQYFGPGTRLLVL.

The chain joins TRBV5-5 to TRBJ1-2, with a tentative D call TRBD1 (6 bases). CDR1 is SGHKS and CDR2 is YYEKEE in the germline V gene (reference sequence). The germline V and J ends were trimmed by 4 bases and 4 bases, with 20 bases remaining between them. The CDR3 covers 16 residues. The CDR3 DNA reads as TGTGCCAGCAGCGGTGAGACAGGAGCCAGGACCTATGGCTACACCTTC. This encodes CASSGETGARTYGYTF.

This clone was counted only a few times. The chain uses TRBV7-3 and TRBJ1-1, with no clear D. The germline CDR1 and CDR2 sequences are SGHTA and FQGTGA. V was shortened by 4 bases and J by 5 bases, with 11 bases between the two germline ends. The CDR3 runs 13 residues. Written as DNA, the CDR3 is TGTGCCAGCAGCTCCGGGCCGCTGACTGAAGCTTTCTTT. Protein product: CASSSGPLTEAFF.

J is TRBJ1-2 and V is TRBV28; no clear D gene. This CDR3 comprises 14 residues. Germline V CDR1 and CDR2: MDHEN, SYDVKM. V was clipped by 3 bases and J by 4 bases, with 12 bases between them. CDR3 bases: TGTGCCAGCAGTTTCCGGGCAGGCGCCTATGGCTACACCTTC. It specifies CASSFRAGAYGYTF.

The V gene is TRBV5-4, the J gene TRBJ1-2; TRBD1 aligns across 7 bases. The CDR3 is 16 residues long. From germline, CDR1 is SGHNT and CDR2 YYREEE (reference sequence). Trimming removed 4 bases from V and 4 bases from J; junction bases left unmatched: 13. CDR3 coding DNA: TGTGCCAGCAGCGAAGGGACAGATTCGGATCCCTATGGCTACACCTTC. It yields the protein CASSEGTDSDPYGYTF.

This clone was seen a single time. The chain recombines TRBV7-9 with TRBJ2-1; 8 bases match TRBD1. The J segment lost 4 bases and the V segment lost 6 bases, leaving 8 bases of the junction unmatched. This CDR3 is 15 amino acids long. Looked up from germline, CDR1 is SEHNR and CDR2 is FQNEAQ (reference sequence). The CDR3 loop is CASSSRGTGYNEQFF. The CDR3 DNA is TGTGCCAGCAGTTCCCGGGGGACAGGATACAATGAGCAGTTCTTC.

V gene TRBV6-1 combines with J gene TRBJ2-7; D is uncertain. CDR1 is MNHNS, CDR2 SASEGT, per germline. The germline V and J ends were trimmed by 6 bases and 3 bases, with 9 bases remaining between them. The CDR3 sequence is 12 residues long. CDR3 protein: CASRDGIYEQYF. The CDR3 nucleotides read TGTGCCAGCAGAGACGGAATCTACGAGCAGTACTTC.

The chain combines TRBV2 with TRBJ2-1; 16 bases agree with TRBD2. The germline V gene encodes CDR1 SNHLY and CDR2 FYNNEI. The CDR3 runs 18 residues. V shed 1 base and J 7 bases; nucleotides not matched to a gene: 7. CDR3 sequence reads: CASSEGGLAGGPGNEQFF. Here the CDR3 DNA reads TGTGCCAGCAGTGAAGGGGGACTAGCGGGAGGGCCGGGGAATGAGCAGTTCTTC.

The chain uses TRBV4-1 and TRBJ1-3, with a weak D call TRBD1 (6 bases). CDR3 length equals 15 residues. V was pared by 1 base and J by 4 bases, with 11 bases between. Germline values: CDR1 MGHRA, CDR2 YSYEKL. The CDR3 reads CASSQVWGAGNTIYF. CDR3 sequence (DNA): TGCGCCAGCAGCCAAGTCTGGGGGGCGGGAAACACCATATATTTT.

This chain uses TRBV9 with TRBJ2-7; D perhaps matches TRBD1 (6 bases). Per germline, CDR1 SGDLS and CDR2 YYNGEE. This CDR3 is 14 amino acids long. Between the trimmed V and J ends, which lost 4 bases and 1 base, there was a span of 12 bases. Here the CDR3 reads CASSPPGQSYEQYF. The CDR3 nucleotides read TGTGCCAGCAGCCCCCCGGGACAATCCTACGAGCAGTACTTC.

V is TRBV7-2 and J is TRBJ2-7; no firm D call. V was pared by 1 base and J by 0 bases, with 7 bases between. The CDR3 is 14 residues long. CDR1 is SGHTA and CDR2 is FQGNSA in the germline V gene. The CDR3: CASSLGDISYEQYF. The CDR3 nucleotides read TGTGCCAGCAGCTTAGGAGACATCTCCTACGAGCAGTACTTC.

The CDR3 loop is CASSATVGTEKLFF. CDR3 sequence (DNA): TGCGCCAGCAGCGCTACGGTGGGAACTGAAAAACTGTTTTTT. This chain uses TRBV5-1 with TRBJ1-4; D is uncertain. The CDR3 runs to 14 residues. CDR1 SGHRS and CDR2 YFSETQ come from the germline V gene. Trimming pared 4 bases from V and 7 bases from J, leaving 14 bases between.

The chain carries TRBV2 and TRBJ2-5, with 11 positions matching TRBD1. Germline V gives CDR1 SNHLY, CDR2 FYNNEI. After removal of 7 bases from V and 5 bases from J, the junction contained 9 bases not matched to a gene. The CDR3 extends over 15 amino acids. The CDR3 DNA sequence: TGTGCCAGCAATCTGGGACAGGGGGATTCGGAGACCCAGTACTTC. Residues: CASNLGQGDSETQYF.

The V gene is TRBV7-3, the J gene TRBJ2-1; D unresolved. The germline CDR1 and CDR2 sequences are SGHTA and FQGTGA. CDR3 length: 13 residues. The ends were cut back, 6 bases at V and 5 bases at J, with 11 bases in the middle. CDR3 DNA: TGTGCCAGCAGTTATAACATAAACAATGAGCAGTTCTTC. It encodes CASSYNINNEQFF.

The genes are TRBV5-4 and TRBJ2-3; 10 bases fit TRBD2. Germline CDR1 and CDR2: SGHNT and YYREEE (reference sequence). J was trimmed by 3 bases and V by 5 bases; bases with no gene match: 12. The CDR3 length is 17 residues. In nucleotides, the CDR3 is TGTGCCAGCAGTTCAGGGGGCCCGGGACTAGCGACAGATACGCAGTATTTT. Residues: CASSSGGPGLATDTQYF.

The V call is TRBV6-5, the J call TRBJ1-2; TRBD1 might be the D (5 bases). The germline V and J ends were trimmed by 2 bases and 0 bases, with 10 bases remaining between them. The CDR3 has 15 residues. The germline V gene has CDR1 MNHEY and CDR2 SVGAGI. The CDR3 region has the DNA TGTGCCAGCAGTTACGTCGGGGCCTCTAACTATGGCTACACCTTC. It is translated as CASSYVGASNYGYTF.

This clone was seen a handful of times. CDR3 nucleotide sequence: TGTGCCATCAGTGAGTCGATTGGGGTAGGGACCCTGAACACCGGGGAGCTGTTTTTT. It translates to CAISESIGVGTLNTGELFF. This chain uses TRBV10-3 with TRBJ2-2; D tentatively fits TRBD1 or TRBD2 (5 bases each). The V gene's germline CDR1 is ENHRY and CDR2 SYGVKD. Trimming took 0 bases from V and 1 from J, leaving 18 bases between them. The CDR3 spans 19 residues.

The chain recombines TRBV19 with TRBJ2-7, with a possible D match to TRBD2 (5 bases). Germline V CDR1 and CDR2: LNHDA, SQIVND (reference sequence). V was shortened by 4 bases and J by 0 bases, with 13 bases between the two germline ends. This CDR3 spans 15 amino acids. This chain's CDR3 is CASSRPVGSSYEQYF. CDR3 sequence (DNA): TGTGCCAGTAGTAGGCCCGTTGGGAGCTCCTACGAGCAGTACTTC. The full variable domain, in which reference TRBV19 and TRBJ2-7 provide the parts outside the CDR3, is DGGITQSPKYLFRKEGQNVTLSCEQNLNHDAMYWYRQDPGQGLRLIYYSQIVNDFQKGDIAEGYSVSREKKESFPLTVTSAQKNPTAFYLCASSRPVGSSYEQYFGPGTRLTVT.